The 25 T cell receptor beta chains listed next were all sequenced from one sample in a study of blood T cell repertoires in COVID-19. TCRdb's table, derived via immunoSEQ multiplex PCR, lists solely in-frame clones and lacks some. In the table there are some 300,000 clones, around 90% of which are singletons. Sequencing was carried out using peripheral blood. Receptor source: a woman aged 40 to 55 with COVID-19, enrolled during active disease.

The chain combines TRBV28 with TRBJ1-4; D may be TRBD1 (6 bases). CDR3 length: 17 amino acids. Trimming cost V 4 bases and J 8 bases, with 23 bases left between them. CDR1 and CDR2 (germline): MDHEN, SYDVKM. CDR3 region: CASSSQEKGRGNEKLFF. Here the CDR3 DNA reads TGTGCCAGCAGTTCTCAAGAGAAGGGCAGGGGAAACGAAAAACTGTTTTTT.

The J gene is TRBJ1-5, the V gene TRBV27; weak D call: TRBD1 (6 bases). Trimming took 2 bases from V and 1 from J, leaving 9 bases between them. The CDR3 extends over 15 amino acids. Germline CDR1 reads MNHEY; CDR2 reads SMNVEV (reference sequence). The CDR3 loop reads CASSLGGFSNQPQHF. CDR3 bases: TGTGCCAGCAGTTTAGGGGGCTTCAGCAATCAGCCCCAGCATTTT.

The rearrangement joins TRBV6-4 to TRBJ2-2, with a tentative D call TRBD2 (6 bases). Germline-derived CDR1 and CDR2 are MRHNA and SNTAGT. V lost 3 bases and J 3 bases, leaving 8 bases between the germline ends. The CDR3 consists of 14 residues. CDR3 loop: CASSEQRDTGELFF. The CDR3 coding sequence is TGTGCCAGCAGTGAACAGCGGGACACCGGGGAGCTGTTTTTT.

The V gene is TRBV25-1, the J gene TRBJ2-7, with D unresolved. The germline V gene encodes CDR1 MGHDK and CDR2 SYGVNS. This CDR3 contains 14 residues. V shed 3 bases and J shed 2 bases, with 11 bases lying between them. CDR3 protein: CASSDPGTTYEQYF. The CDR3 nucleotides read TGTGCCAGCAGTGACCCCGGCACTACCTACGAGCAGTACTTC.

The chain couples TRBV5-1 to TRBJ1-2, with 9 bases fitting TRBD1. The CDR3 extends over 14 amino acids. Germline loops: CDR1 SGHRS, CDR2 YFSETQ. J lost 2 bases, V lost 5 bases, and 4 bases had no gene match. The CDR3 sequence is CASSPTGGNYGYTF. The CDR3 DNA is TGCGCCAGCAGTCCGACAGGGGGGAACTATGGCTACACCTTC.

The V gene is TRBV28, the J gene TRBJ2-7; D is possibly TRBD2 (5 bases). This CDR3 spans 14 amino acids. Germline CDR1 MDHEN, CDR2 SYDVKM. The V end lost 2 bases, the J end lost 6 bases, and 14 bases lay between the germline ends. CDR3 sequence: CASSLTAGGGEQYF. The CDR3 bases are TGTGCCAGCAGTTTAACGGCAGGCGGAGGCGAGCAGTACTTC.

The chain links TRBV2 to TRBJ1-1; unclear D gene. The CDR3 is 13 residues long. The germline V gene has CDR1 SNHLY and CDR2 FYNNEI. Trimming cost V 4 bases and J 1 base, with 7 bases left between them. The CDR3 loop reads CASSGQPNTEAFF. CDR3 in DNA: TGTGCCAGCAGTGGACAACCGAACACTGAAGCTTTCTTT.

The rearrangement joins TRBV18 to TRBJ2-1; tentative D call: TRBD2 (6 bases). V was cut by 6 bases and J by 8 bases, with 20 bases left in between. Germline values: CDR1 KGHSH, CDR2 LQKENI. The length of the CDR3 is 15 residues. This CDR3 is CASSEEGVRGDEQFF. The CDR3 nucleotides are TGTGCCAGCTCTGAGGAGGGTGTTAGAGGAGATGAGCAGTTCTTC. The full variable domain, in which reference TRBV18 and TRBJ2-1 provide the parts outside the CDR3, is NAGVMQNPRHLVRRRGQEARLRCSPMKGHSHVYWYRQLPEEGLKFMVYLQKENIIDESGMPKERFSAEFPKEGPSILRIQQVVRGDSAAYFCASSEEGVRGDEQFFGPGTRLTVL.

This rearrangement joins TRBV28 to TRBJ1-2, with D tentatively TRBD1 (5 bases). CDR3 length: 15 amino acids. Per the germline V gene, CDR1 is MDHEN and CDR2 is SYDVKM. The V end lost 4 bases, the J end lost 7 bases, and 19 bases lay between the germline ends. The CDR3 DNA is TGTGCCAGCAGTTCTCGACAGCATCTAACGCTTGGCTACACCTTC. Translated, it gives CASSSRQHLTLGYTF.

The gene calls are TRBV24-1 and TRBJ2-1; 7 nucleotides match TRBD2. V dropped 4 bases and J dropped 0; count of bases not matched to a gene: 8. Germline assignment: CDR1 KGHDR and CDR2 SFDVKD. This CDR3 comprises 17 residues. The CDR3: CATSEVGVAGSYNEQFF. In DNA, the CDR3 is TGTGCCACCAGTGAAGTGGGGGTAGCGGGCTCCTACAATGAGCAGTTCTTC.

The V gene is TRBV6-4, the J gene TRBJ1-2; D is possibly TRBD1 (6 bases). Trimming pared 6 bases from V and 4 bases from J, leaving 21 bases between. From germline, CDR1 is MRHNA and CDR2 SNTAGT. The CDR3 is 16 residues long. CDR3 sequence: CASSPISGASIYGYTF. In DNA, the CDR3 is TGTGCCAGCAGCCCCATTTCAGGGGCGTCTATCTATGGCTACACCTTC.

The chain couples TRBV6-2 or TRBV6-3 to TRBJ2-5, with D possibly being TRBD1 (6 bases). The V end was cut by 0 bases, the J end by 5 bases, with 10 bases between. This CDR3 is 14 amino acids long. From germline, CDR1 is MNHEY and CDR2 SVGEGT. The DNA for the CDR3 is TGTGCCAGCAGTTACTCGGGGGCACGGGAGACCCAGTACTTC. Amino acids: CASSYSGARETQYF.

The chain employs TRBV19 and TRBJ2-5; 8 bases are a match to TRBD2. The CDR3 covers 16 residues. Germline CDR1 and CDR2: LNHDA and SQIVND (reference sequence). Germline trimming cut 6 bases from V and 5 bases from J; bases unmatched to any gene: 14. The CDR3 region is CASSQPGGAASETQYF. CDR3 nucleotides: TGTGCCAGTAGCCAACCCGGGGGGGCAGCCTCCGAGACCCAGTACTTC.

CDR3 amino acids: CASSVGDTAYEQYF. CDR3 in DNA: TGTGCCAGCAGCGTAGGGGACACCGCCTACGAGCAGTACTTC. This rearrangement joins TRBV9 to TRBJ2-7; maybe TRBD1 (6 bases). Germline loops: CDR1 SGDLS, CDR2 YYNGEE. This CDR3 contains 14 residues. V lost 0 bases and J 2 bases, leaving 9 bases between the germline ends.

This clone occurred once. V and J are TRBV10-3 and TRBJ1-2, with unresolved D. Trimming took off 2 bases at V and 7 bases at J, with 11 bases between the two ends. CDR3 length: 13 residues. Germline CDR1 and CDR2: ENHRY and SYGVKD. CDR3 coding DNA: TGTGCCATCAGTGAGGGGCCTGAGGGTGGCTACACCTTC. Amino acid sequence: CAISEGPEGGYTF.

CDR3 loop: CASSYDIQGQNSPLHF. The CDR3 nucleotides read TGTGCCAGCAGTTACGATATCCAGGGGCAGAATTCACCCCTCCACTTT. This chain joins TRBV6-6 and TRBJ1-6; D may be TRBD1 (6 bases). Germline CDR1 is MNHNY and CDR2 is SVGAGI (reference sequence). CDR3 length: 16 residues. The V and J ends lost 2 bases and 7 bases respectively, with 15 bases between them.

The chain uses TRBV30 and TRBJ1-2; 8 nucleotides align to TRBD1. Germline V gene lookup returns CDR1 GTSNPN and CDR2 SVGIG (reference sequence). J lost 3 bases, V lost 3 bases, and 0 bases had no gene match. The CDR3 covers 12 residues. CDR3 sequence (DNA): TGTGCCTGGAGCAGGGGGCACTATGGCTACACCTTC. Residues: CAWSRGHYGYTF.

The chain joins TRBV5-1 to TRBJ2-2, with 8 bases fitting TRBD1. Trimming removed 1 base from V and 4 bases from J; junction bases left unmatched: 3. This CDR3 comprises 15 residues. Germline CDR1 is SGHRS and CDR2 is YFSETQ. CDR3 protein: CASSLTGGRTGELFF. The DNA for the CDR3 is TGCGCCAGCAGCTTGACAGGGGGACGCACCGGGGAGCTGTTTTTT.

CDR3 sequence reads: CASRGLAGHTDTQYF. DNA of the CDR3: TGTGCCAGCCGGGGGCTAGCGGGTCACACAGATACGCAGTATTTT. The rearrangement joins TRBV27 to TRBJ2-3; TRBD2 matches 8 bases. The V segment lost 8 bases and the J segment 2 bases; nucleotides outside the gene matches: 9. From germline, CDR1 is MNHEY and CDR2 SMNVEV (reference sequence). CDR3 length equals 15 residues.

The table lists this clone with a few counts. Other DNA variants within this sample encode the same CDR3. The gene calls are TRBV3-1 (or the pseudogene TRBV3-2) and TRBJ1-3, with unresolved D. The V gene lost 4 bases and the J gene lost 0 bases, with 4 bases spanning the gap. Germline values: CDR1 LGHDT, CDR2 YNNKEL (reference sequence). This CDR3 contains 13 residues. The CDR3 sequence is CASSPSSGNTIYF. The DNA for the CDR3 is TGTGCCAGCAGCCCTAGCTCTGGAAACACCATATATTTT.

The J gene is TRBJ2-5, the V gene TRBV4-3, with a weak D call TRBD2 (6 bases). Deletions cut 0 bases from V and 2 bases from J, with 13 bases between. CDR1 LGHNA and CDR2 YSLEER come from the germline V gene. The CDR3 has 16 amino acids. The CDR3 DNA follows: TGCGCCAGCAGCCAAGAGGGCGGGGTGGGGCAAGAGACCCAGTACTTC. This encodes CASSQEGGVGQETQYF.

Only one count was recorded for this clone. The rearrangement joins TRBV19 to TRBJ1-4; weak D call: TRBD1 (6 bases). The CDR3 is made up of 14 amino acids. Germline loops: CDR1 LNHDA, CDR2 SQIVND (reference sequence). V lost 2 bases and J lost 7, with 11 bases in between. Here the CDR3 DNA reads TGTGCCAGTAGTATACCCGGACAGCCTGAAAAACTGTTTTTT. It encodes CASSIPGQPEKLFF.

This chain links TRBV19 with TRBJ1-2; 7 bases map to TRBD1. Germline V CDR1 and CDR2: LNHDA, SQIVND (reference sequence). The J segment lost 0 bases and the V segment lost 6 bases, leaving 4 bases of the junction unmatched. The CDR3 sequence is 14 residues long. The CDR3 here is CASSLGTANYGYTF. The CDR3 nucleotides are TGTGCCAGTAGCCTCGGGACAGCTAACTATGGCTACACCTTC.

The V and J genes are TRBV19 and TRBJ1-5, with 7 bases identical to TRBD1. Germline CDR1 is LNHDA and CDR2 is SQIVND (reference sequence). After removal of 6 bases from V and 4 bases from J, the junction contained 9 bases not matched to a gene. The CDR3 spans 15 residues. CDR3 region: CASRGRDRINQPQHF. Written as DNA, the CDR3 is TGTGCCAGTAGAGGCCGGGACAGAATAAATCAGCCCCAGCATTTT.

V gene TRBV5-4 combines with J gene TRBJ2-1, with 12 bases matching TRBD2. This CDR3 contains 17 residues. From germline, CDR1 is SGHNT and CDR2 YYREEE (reference sequence). V gave up 4 bases and J gave up 5 bases; unmatched junction bases: 10. The CDR3 DNA follows: TGTGCCAGCAGCCCTAGGTCTACTAGCGGGGGGAACAATGAGCAGTTCTTC. Translated: CASSPRSTSGGNNEQFF. The full variable domain, its missing parts supplied by reference TRBV5-4 and TRBJ2-1, is ETGVTQSPTHLIKTRGQQVTLRCSSQSGHNTVSWYQQALGQGPQFIFQYYREEENGRGNFPPRFSGLQFPNYSSELNVNALELDDSALYLCASSPRSTSGGNNEQFFGPGTRLTVL.